This T cell receptor beta chain originates from a study of cytomegalovirus exposure and HLA in healthy donors. Study-wide points: In a later analysis, V- and J-gene trimming of beta chains associated with a DCLRE1C missense variant, replicated independently. Apart from CMV serostatus, no immune exposure information was available. In a later analysis, across HLA loci, associated TCR counts were highest for DRB1, lowest for HLA-C. Associated with cytomegalovirus, according to the listing, were approximately 160 TCR beta chains.

Primers: 60 Vbeta forward and 13 Jbeta reverse. The assay was immunoSEQ multiplex PCR, and TCRdb's table has in-frame clones only and misses some. This sample has some 180,000 clones; around 83% occur once, and the top ten carry 1.7%. Germline V gene lookup returns CDR1 MNHNS and CDR2 SASEGT. There are 15 residues in the CDR3. Trimming cost V 3 bases and J 5 bases; bases outside gene matches: 3. Of note for this clone: Its cognate antigen is unknown.

This clonotype was sampled from a man between 35 and 55 years old in good health and CMV-seropositive. The chain links TRBV6-1 to TRBJ2-2, with 10 nucleotides matching TRBD2. The sequencing input was PBMCs. The CDR3 nucleotides are TGTGCCAGCAGTGAGTCTAGCGGGAGTACCGGGGAGCTGTTTTTT. Residues: CASSESSGSTGELFF.